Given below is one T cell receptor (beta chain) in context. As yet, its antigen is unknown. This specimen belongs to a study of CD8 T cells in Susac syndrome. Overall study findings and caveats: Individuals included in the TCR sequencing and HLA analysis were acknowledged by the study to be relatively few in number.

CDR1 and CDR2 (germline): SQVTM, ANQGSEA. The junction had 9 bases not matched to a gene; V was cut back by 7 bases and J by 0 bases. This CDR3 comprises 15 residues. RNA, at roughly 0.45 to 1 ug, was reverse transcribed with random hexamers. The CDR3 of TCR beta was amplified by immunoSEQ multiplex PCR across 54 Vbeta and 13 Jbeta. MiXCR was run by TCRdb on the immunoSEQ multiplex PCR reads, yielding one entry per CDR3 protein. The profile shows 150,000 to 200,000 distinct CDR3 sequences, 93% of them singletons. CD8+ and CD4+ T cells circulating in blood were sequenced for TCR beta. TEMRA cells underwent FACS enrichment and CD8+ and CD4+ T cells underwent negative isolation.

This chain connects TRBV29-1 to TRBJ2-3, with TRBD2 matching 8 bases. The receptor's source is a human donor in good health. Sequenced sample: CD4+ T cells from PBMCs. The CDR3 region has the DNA TGCAGCGCGAGGGGTGGCGGGGGGAGCACAGATACGCAGTATTTT. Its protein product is CSARGGGGSTDTQYF.